This passage covers 14 T cell receptor beta chains from one sample sequenced in a study of shared clonotypes between healthy human individuals. Profiling relied on immunoSEQ multiplex PCR, and the TCRdb table lists in-frame clones only, not all of them. This table holds over a million clones, approximately 96% found once. The sequenced material came from naive CD4+ T cells sorted from blood. As to subset: CD45RA+ positively selected. Source of these receptors: a man aged 30 to 45 in good health.

The chain is built from TRBV5-6 and TRBJ1-5; no definite D call. The CDR3 runs 17 residues. Looked up from germline, CDR1 is SGHDT and CDR2 is YYEEEE. Trimming removed 5 bases at V and 9 bases at J, with 27 bases between. CDR3 in amino acids: CASRYRSRPQHGRPQHF. The CDR3, as DNA: TGTGCCAGCAGGTATCGGTCCCGCCCCCAACATGGCCGGCCCCAGCATTTT.

The genes are TRBV10-2 and TRBJ2-3; 13 positions agree with TRBD2. V shed 0 bases, J shed 0 bases, and the junction held 6 bases outside the gene matches. The CDR3 length is 19 residues. Germline loops: CDR1 WSHSY, CDR2 SAAADI. CDR3 region: CASSESSSLAGGSTDTQYF. DNA for the CDR3: TGCGCCAGCAGTGAGTCGTCATCACTAGCGGGAGGGAGCACAGATACGCAGTATTTT.

The chain joins TRBV19 to TRBJ2-1; TRBD2 aligns across 8 bases. J was trimmed by 0 bases and V by 9 bases; bases with no gene match: 13. The CDR3 totals 17 residues. Germline CDR1 LNHDA, CDR2 SQIVND (reference sequence). The CDR3 loop is CASEDRGRPSSYNEQFF. As DNA, the CDR3 is TGTGCCAGCGAGGATCGCGGGAGGCCCAGCTCCTACAATGAGCAGTTCTTC.

V gene TRBV18 combines with J gene TRBJ2-3; TRBD2 matches at 7 bases. The CDR3 is 16 residues long. CDR1 KGHSH and CDR2 LQKENI come from the germline V gene. Trimming took 6 bases from V and 0 from J; bases not matched to a gene: 9. The CDR3 coding sequence is TGTGCCAGCTCCCCTAGAAGCGGGACTAGCACAGATACGCAGTATTTT. Amino acid sequence: CASSPRSGTSTDTQYF.

J is TRBJ2-2 and V is TRBV10-3; TRBD2 aligns across 14 bases. V dropped 6 bases and J dropped 3; count of bases not matched to a gene: 9. Germline V gives CDR1 ENHRY, CDR2 SYGVKD. The CDR3 is 18 residues long. The DNA for the CDR3 is TGTGCCATCAGGGGGACTAGCGGGAGTTATTCGGACACCGGGGAGCTGTTTTTT. Protein sequence: CAIRGTSGSYSDTGELFF.

The J gene is TRBJ1-4, the V gene TRBV4-1, with D unresolved. V lost 0 bases, J lost 8 bases, and 7 bases lay in between. Germline V CDR1 and CDR2: MGHRA, YSYEKL. The CDR3 spans 13 residues. This CDR3 reads CASSQDPREKLFF. The CDR3 DNA reads TGCGCCAGCAGCCAAGATCCTAGGGAAAAACTGTTTTTT.

The V call is TRBV5-4, the J call TRBJ2-5, with unresolved D. The CDR3 totals 14 residues. Germline V gene lookup returns CDR1 SGHNT and CDR2 YYREEE (reference sequence). V dropped 2 bases and J dropped 5 bases, with 13 bases sitting between them. In DNA, the CDR3 is TGTGCCAGCAGCTTAGGTCCAAACGGGGAGACCCAGTACTTC. Translated, it gives CASSLGPNGETQYF. The variable domain in full, with the rest retrieved from reference TRBV5-4 and TRBJ2-5, is ETGVTQSPTHLIKTRGQQVTLRCSSQSGHNTVSWYQQALGQGPQFIFQYYREEENGRGNFPPRFSGLQFPNYSSELNVNALELDDSALYLCASSLGPNGETQYFGPGTRLLVL.

The chain has TRBV6-6 and TRBJ1-5; D possibly corresponds to TRBD1 (6 bases). The germline V gene has CDR1 MNHNY and CDR2 SVGAGI (reference sequence). The germline V and J ends were trimmed by 5 bases and 4 bases, with 15 bases remaining between them. This CDR3 is 15 amino acids long. The CDR3 protein is CASSHAGVRNQPQHF. In nucleotides, the CDR3 is TGTGCCAGCAGTCATGCAGGGGTGAGGAATCAGCCCCAGCATTTT.

This chain uses TRBV27 with TRBJ1-2; 10 bases agree with TRBD1. CDR3 length: 13 residues. In germline, CDR1 is MNHEY, CDR2 SMNVEV (reference sequence). Trimming removed 5 bases from V and 8 bases from J; junction bases left unmatched: 5. CDR3 in amino acids: CASSRQGAVGYTF. The CDR3 nucleotides are TGTGCCAGCAGTAGACAGGGGGCTGTGGGCTACACCTTC.

The chain uses TRBV28 and TRBJ2-5; tentative D call: TRBD1 (5 bases). The CDR3 covers 14 residues. Per germline, CDR1 MDHEN and CDR2 SYDVKM. The V end was cut by 3 bases, the J end by 1 base, with 9 bases between. The DNA of the CDR3 is TGTGCCAGCAGTTTTCAGGGCTTCCAAGAGACCCAGTACTTC. Its translation: CASSFQGFQETQYF.

V gene TRBV9 combines with J gene TRBJ2-4; a possible D gene is TRBD1 (7 bases). Looked up from germline, CDR1 is SGDLS and CDR2 is YYNGEE. Deletions cut 0 bases from V and 1 base from J, with 11 bases between. The CDR3 length is 16 residues. CDR3 nucleotide sequence: TGTGCCAGCAGCGTAGGCAGGGGGACTGCCAAAAACATTCAGTACTTC. Amino acids: CASSVGRGTAKNIQYF. Looking up the rest from reference TRBV9 and TRBJ2-4 gives the full variable domain: DSGVTQTPKHLITATGQRVTLRCSPRSGDLSVYWYQQSLDQGLQFLIQYYNGEERAKGNILERFSAQQFPDLHSELNLSSLELGDSALYFCASSVGRGTAKNIQYFGAGTRLSVL.

The chain recombines TRBV6-6 with TRBJ1-3; D remains ambiguous. Germline-derived CDR1 and CDR2 are MNHNY and SVGAGI (reference sequence). V was cut by 9 bases and J by 8 bases, with 14 bases left in between. This CDR3 is 12 amino acids long. CDR3 sequence: CASRSPGDTIYF. CDR3 bases: TGTGCCAGTCGGAGCCCTGGGGACACCATATATTTT.

The V gene is TRBV19, the J gene TRBJ1-2, with D maybe TRBD1 (5 bases). CDR1 and CDR2 (germline): LNHDA, SQIVND (reference sequence). Trimming took off 3 bases at V and 4 bases at J, with 9 bases between the two ends. CDR3 size: 13 residues. The CDR3 DNA reads as TGTGCCAGTAGTATCGGCAGGGTCTATGGCTACACCTTC. Translated, it gives CASSIGRVYGYTF.

This rearrangement joins TRBV5-4 to TRBJ1-5; D gene uncertain. V lost 1 base and J lost 1, with 9 bases in between. The germline gives CDR1 SGHNT, CDR2 YYREEE (reference sequence). This CDR3 has 15 amino acids. The CDR3 protein is CASSLKVKSNQPQHF. As DNA, the CDR3 is TGTGCCAGCAGCTTGAAAGTAAAGAGCAATCAGCCCCAGCATTTT.